Following are 19 T cell receptor beta chains from one sample sequenced in a study of blood T cells in healthy people across ages. PCR was performed a second time for about 7 to 12 cycles using a sample-barcoded 5' primer and a J-beta primer mix. Via MiXCR, TCRdb re-called the 5' RACE reads, giving one row per CDR3 protein. The profile shows 600,000 to 650,000 distinct CDR3 sequences, under 70% of them singletons. Input material: blood. These receptors were obtained from a man in his sixties in good health.

The V gene is TRBV20-1, the J gene TRBJ2-7; D gene ambiguous. CDR3 length: 14 residues. Per the germline V gene, CDR1 is DFQATT and CDR2 is SNEGSKA (reference sequence). V shed 0 bases and J shed 2 bases, with 11 bases lying between them. The CDR3 nucleotides are TGCAGTGCTAGAGATCGAGCAGGTGCCTACGAGCAGTACTTC. Encoded protein: CSARDRAGAYEQYF.

The gene calls are TRBV9 and TRBJ2-1; maybe TRBD2 (6 bases). In germline, CDR1 is SGDLS, CDR2 YYNGEE. V lost 3 bases, J lost 0 bases, and 7 bases lay in between. CDR3 size: 14 residues. The CDR3 nucleotides are TGTGCCAGCAGCGGGAGGGGCTCCTACAATGAGCAGTTCTTC. Translating gives CASSGRGSYNEQFF.

This clonotype was picked up a small number of times. This chain joins TRBV27 and TRBJ2-1, with 10 bases aligning to TRBD2. V dropped 5 bases and J dropped 9; count of bases not matched to a gene: 13. CDR3 length: 16 amino acids. Looked up from germline, CDR1 is MNHEY and CDR2 is SMNVEV (reference sequence). This chain's CDR3 is CASSLKAGGPWGEQFF. As DNA, the CDR3 is TGTGCCAGCAGTCTAAAAGCGGGGGGGCCGTGGGGTGAGCAGTTCTTC.

DNA for the CDR3: TGTGCCAGCAATTTTGTTGATCGGGACTATGGCTACACCTTC. Encoded protein: CASNFVDRDYGYTF. The chain employs TRBV28 and TRBJ1-2, with D hard to call. V was trimmed by 7 bases and J by 3 bases, leaving 15 bases between them. Per germline, CDR1 MDHEN and CDR2 SYDVKM. The CDR3 has 14 residues.

The chain couples TRBV20-1 to TRBJ1-2, with D possibly being TRBD1 (5 bases). The ends were cut back, 0 bases at V and 0 bases at J, with 11 bases in the middle. Germline CDR1 reads DFQATT; CDR2 reads SNEGSKA (reference sequence). The CDR3 has 15 amino acids. The CDR3 bases are TGCAGTGCTAGAGATCAGGGCGAAGCTAACTATGGCTACACCTTC. Residues: CSARDQGEANYGYTF.

This clonotype has a handful of counts. J is TRBJ2-7 and V is TRBV6-5; 8 bases line up with TRBD2. Germline assignment: CDR1 MNHEY and CDR2 SVGAGI. The CDR3 spans 15 residues. V shed 4 bases, J shed 2 bases, and the junction held 7 bases outside the gene matches. DNA of the CDR3: TGTGCCAGCAGTTTTCAAACGGGACTAGCCTACGAGCAGTACTTC. Translated, it gives CASSFQTGLAYEQYF.

This chain joins TRBV20-1 and TRBJ1-5; D gene uncertain. The V and J ends lost 3 bases and 2 bases respectively, with 11 bases between them. Germline-derived CDR1 and CDR2 are DFQATT and SNEGSKA (reference sequence). This CDR3 is 14 amino acids long. The CDR3 region is CSASSARGNQPQHF. The CDR3 region has the DNA TGCAGTGCTAGTTCAGCCCGAGGCAATCAGCCCCAGCATTTT.

The V gene is TRBV5-6, the J gene TRBJ2-7, with D uncertain. In germline, CDR1 is SGHDT, CDR2 YYEEEE. V shed 0 bases and J shed 2 bases, with 9 bases lying between them. The CDR3 is made up of 14 amino acids. This CDR3 is CASSLDIPPYEQYF. The CDR3 DNA is TGTGCCAGCAGCTTGGACATCCCTCCCTACGAGCAGTACTTC.

The gene calls are TRBV5-4 and TRBJ1-5, with D unresolved. Germline V gives CDR1 SGHNT, CDR2 YYREEE (reference sequence). The germline V and J ends were trimmed by 1 base and 1 base, with 9 bases remaining between them. The CDR3 totals 15 residues. The CDR3 DNA reads as TGTGCCAGCAGCTTGCACGGGGTGAGCAATCAGCCCCAGCATTTT. Its translation is CASSLHGVSNQPQHF.

This clonotype has a count of ten or more. A single base separates this from a much larger clone, so it may be a read error. The chain uses TRBV7-2 and TRBJ2-5; 12 bases line up with TRBD2. The CDR3 extends over 17 amino acids. V gave up 3 bases and J gave up 11 bases; unmatched junction bases: 16. Germline CDR1 SGHTA, CDR2 FQGNSA. CDR3 sequence: CASSFPSGGVPRNEQYF. The CDR3 DNA reads as TGTGCCAGCAGCTTTCCTAGCGGGGGGGTACCCAGGAATGAGCAGTACTTC.

The genes are TRBV6-1 and TRBJ2-1; TRBD2 aligns across 9 bases. V dropped 0 bases and J dropped 7; count of bases not matched to a gene: 16. The CDR3 runs 19 residues. Germline loops: CDR1 MNHNS, CDR2 SASEGT. The CDR3 loop reads CASSEALLGGGGAWNEQFF. In DNA form, the CDR3 reads TGTGCCAGCAGTGAAGCGCTTCTCGGGGGCGGGGGGGCCTGGAATGAGCAGTTCTTC.

This clonotype came up a few times. The chain couples TRBV7-6 to TRBJ2-1, with TRBD2 matching 8 bases. This CDR3 region has 15 residues. Germline lookup yields CDR1 SGHVS and CDR2 FNYEAQ. V shed 4 bases and J 4 bases; nucleotides not matched to a gene: 6. The CDR3 bases are TGTGCCAGCAGCTCGGCGCAGCGGGGGTACAATGAGCAGTTCTTC. Protein product: CASSSAQRGYNEQFF.

This sequence joins TRBV9 and TRBJ2-7; TRBD2 aligns across 8 bases. Germline V CDR1 and CDR2: SGDLS, YYNGEE. After removal of 0 bases from V and 2 bases from J, the junction contained 1 base not matched to a gene. The CDR3 consists of 14 residues. This CDR3 is CASSVGSGTYEQYF. CDR3 coding DNA: TGTGCCAGCAGCGTAGGTAGCGGGACCTACGAGCAGTACTTC.

The chain joins TRBV4-2 to TRBJ2-1; the match to TRBD2 covers 13 bases. The CDR3 extends over 16 amino acids. V was clipped by 2 bases and J by 9 bases; unmatched bases: 7. Germline loops: CDR1 LGHNA, CDR2 YNFKEQ. CDR3 region: CASSQTLAGGSTEQFF. CDR3 DNA: TGTGCCAGCAGCCAAACACTAGCGGGGGGGAGTACTGAGCAGTTCTTC.

This clonotype was seen a single time. The chain is built from TRBV6-6 and TRBJ2-5; TRBD1 aligns across 12 bases. J was trimmed by 5 bases and V by 7 bases; bases with no gene match: 8. Germline CDR1 and CDR2: MNHNY and SVGAGI (reference sequence). This CDR3 has 15 residues. CDR3 sequence reads: CASISGTGGAETQYF. The CDR3 DNA reads as TGTGCCAGCATCTCCGGGACAGGGGGCGCGGAGACCCAGTACTTC.

J is TRBJ1-2 and V is TRBV6-5; weak D call: TRBD1 (6 bases). Trimming took off 4 bases at V and 7 bases at J, with 16 bases between the two ends. The CDR3 sequence is 14 residues long. CDR1 and CDR2 from the germline V gene are MNHEY and SVGAGI. The CDR3 reads CASSSDRRQGGYTF. The CDR3 DNA sequence: TGTGCCAGCAGTTCCGACAGGCGTCAGGGTGGCTACACCTTC.

The V gene is TRBV28, the J gene TRBJ2-1, with TRBD2 as a possible D gene (5 bases). The V and J ends lost 5 bases and 3 bases respectively, with 14 bases between them. This CDR3 is built from 15 residues. CDR1 and CDR2 from the germline V gene are MDHEN and SYDVKM. The CDR3 DNA sequence: TGTGCCAGCAGTCCCTCCGGGGTTCGCTACAATGAGCAGTTCTTC. Its protein product is CASSPSGVRYNEQFF.

This clonotype came up a few times. V is TRBV12-3 or TRBV12-4 and J is TRBJ1-2; no clear D. V was clipped by 5 bases and J by 6 bases, with 10 bases between them. CDR3 length: 12 amino acids. The CDR3 sequence is CASSPLRNGYTF. DNA for the CDR3: TGTGCCAGCAGTCCCCTCAGGAATGGCTACACCTTC.

This chain joins TRBV6-1 and TRBJ1-1; D remains unclear. Germline lookup yields CDR1 MNHNS and CDR2 SASEGT. The CDR3 contains 15 residues. Trimming stripped 2 bases from V and 0 bases from J, with 10 bases between. Written as DNA, the CDR3 is TGTGCCAGCAGTGAATTCGGGCTGATGAACACTGAAGCTTTCTTT. It specifies CASSEFGLMNTEAFF.